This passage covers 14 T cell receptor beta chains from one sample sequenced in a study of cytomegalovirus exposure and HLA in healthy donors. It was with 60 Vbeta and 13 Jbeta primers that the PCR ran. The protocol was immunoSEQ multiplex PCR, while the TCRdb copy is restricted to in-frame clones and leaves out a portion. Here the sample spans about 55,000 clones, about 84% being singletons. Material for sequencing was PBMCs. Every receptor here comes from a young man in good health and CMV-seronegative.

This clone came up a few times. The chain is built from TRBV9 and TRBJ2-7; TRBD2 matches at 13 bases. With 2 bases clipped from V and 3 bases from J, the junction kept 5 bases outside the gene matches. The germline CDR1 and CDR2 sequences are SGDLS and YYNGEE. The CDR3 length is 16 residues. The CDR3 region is CASSVGGTSGVYEQYF. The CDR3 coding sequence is TGTGCCAGCAGCGTGGGGGGGACTAGCGGGGTCTACGAGCAGTACTTC.

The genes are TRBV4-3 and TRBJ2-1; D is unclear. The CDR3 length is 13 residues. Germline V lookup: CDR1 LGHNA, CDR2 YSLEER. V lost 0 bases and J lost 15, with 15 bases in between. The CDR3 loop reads CASSQDNARDRFF. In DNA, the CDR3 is TGCGCCAGCAGCCAAGATAATGCAAGAGATCGGTTCTTC.

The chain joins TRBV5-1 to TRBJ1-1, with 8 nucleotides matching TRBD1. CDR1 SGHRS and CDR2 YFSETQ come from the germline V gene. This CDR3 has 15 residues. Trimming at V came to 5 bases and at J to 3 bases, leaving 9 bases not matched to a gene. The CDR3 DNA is TGCGCCAGCAGGGCGGGACAGGTAACCGACACTGAAGCTTTCTTT. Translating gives CASRAGQVTDTEAFF.

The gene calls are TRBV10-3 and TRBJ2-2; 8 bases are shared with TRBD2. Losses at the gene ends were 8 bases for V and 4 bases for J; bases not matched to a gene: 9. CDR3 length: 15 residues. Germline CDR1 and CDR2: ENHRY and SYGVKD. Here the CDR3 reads CAIGWREVGTGELFF. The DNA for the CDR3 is TGTGCCATCGGTTGGCGGGAGGTGGGCACCGGGGAGCTGTTTTTT.

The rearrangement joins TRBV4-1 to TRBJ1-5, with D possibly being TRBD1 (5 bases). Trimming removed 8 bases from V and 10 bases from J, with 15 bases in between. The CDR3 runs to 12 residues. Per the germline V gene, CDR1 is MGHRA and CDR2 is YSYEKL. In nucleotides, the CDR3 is TGCGCCAGCGGGACGGGAGTCGGTCCCCAGCATTTT. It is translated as CASGTGVGPQHF.

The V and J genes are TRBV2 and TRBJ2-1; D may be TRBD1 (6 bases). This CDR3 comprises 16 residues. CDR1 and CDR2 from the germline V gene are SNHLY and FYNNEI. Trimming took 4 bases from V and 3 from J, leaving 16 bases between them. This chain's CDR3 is CASSVSVGQIYNEQFF. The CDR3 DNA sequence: TGTGCCAGCAGTGTGAGTGTAGGACAGATCTACAATGAGCAGTTCTTC.

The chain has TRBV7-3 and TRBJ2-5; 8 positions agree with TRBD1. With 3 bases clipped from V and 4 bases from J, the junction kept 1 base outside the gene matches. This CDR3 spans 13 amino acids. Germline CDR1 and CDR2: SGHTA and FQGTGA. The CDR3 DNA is TGTGCCAGCAGCTTCGGACAGGGAGAGACCCAGTACTTC. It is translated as CASSFGQGETQYF.

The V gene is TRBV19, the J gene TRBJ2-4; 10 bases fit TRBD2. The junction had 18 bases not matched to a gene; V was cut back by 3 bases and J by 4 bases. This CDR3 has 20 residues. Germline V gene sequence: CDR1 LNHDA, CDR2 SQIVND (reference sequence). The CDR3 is CASSMELAGEWDEYKNIQYF. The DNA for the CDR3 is TGTGCCAGTAGTATGGAGCTAGCGGGAGAATGGGACGAGTATAAAAACATTCAGTACTTC. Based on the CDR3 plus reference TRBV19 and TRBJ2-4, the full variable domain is DGGITQSPKYLFRKEGQNVTLSCEQNLNHDAMYWYRQDPGQGLRLIYYSQIVNDFQKGDIAEGYSVSREKKESFPLTVTSAQKNPTAFYLCASSMELAGEWDEYKNIQYFGAGTRLSVL.

The CDR3 region is CATSSPSPWDYGYTF. Here the CDR3 DNA reads TGTGCCACCAGCAGCCCTAGCCCTTGGGACTATGGCTACACCTTC. This chain joins TRBV15 and TRBJ1-2; D remains ambiguous. Germline-derived CDR1 and CDR2 are LNHNV and YYDKDF (reference sequence). Deletions cut 3 bases from V and 3 bases from J, with 14 bases between. The CDR3 loop spans 15 amino acids.

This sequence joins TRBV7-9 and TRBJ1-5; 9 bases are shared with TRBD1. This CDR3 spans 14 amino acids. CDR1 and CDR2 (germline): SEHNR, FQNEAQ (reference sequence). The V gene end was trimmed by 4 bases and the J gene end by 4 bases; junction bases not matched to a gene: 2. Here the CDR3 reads CASSSGTGNQPQHF. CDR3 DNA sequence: TGTGCCAGCAGCTCTGGGACAGGGAATCAGCCCCAGCATTTT.

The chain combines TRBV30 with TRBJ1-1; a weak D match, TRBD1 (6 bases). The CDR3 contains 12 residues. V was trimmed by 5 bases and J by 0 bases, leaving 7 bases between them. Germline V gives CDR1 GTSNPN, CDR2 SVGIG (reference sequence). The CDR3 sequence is CAWEGVNTEAFF. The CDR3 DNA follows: TGTGCCTGGGAGGGGGTGAACACTGAAGCTTTCTTT. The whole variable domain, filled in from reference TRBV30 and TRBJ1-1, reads SQTIHQWPATLVQPVGSPLSLECTVEGTSNPNLYWYRQAAGRGLQLLFYSVGIGQISSEVPQNLSASRPQDRQFILSSKKLLLSDSGFYLCAWEGVNTEAFFGQGTRLTVV.

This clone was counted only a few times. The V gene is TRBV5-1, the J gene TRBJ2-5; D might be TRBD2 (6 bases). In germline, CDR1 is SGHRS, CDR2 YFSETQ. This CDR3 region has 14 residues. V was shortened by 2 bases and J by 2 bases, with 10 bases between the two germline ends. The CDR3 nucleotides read TGCGCCAGCAGCTTTGGAGGGTATCAAGAGACCCAGTACTTC. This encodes CASSFGGYQETQYF.

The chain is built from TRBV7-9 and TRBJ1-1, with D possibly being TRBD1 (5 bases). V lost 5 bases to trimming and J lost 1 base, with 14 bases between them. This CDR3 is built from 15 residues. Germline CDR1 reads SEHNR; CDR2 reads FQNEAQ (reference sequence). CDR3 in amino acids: CASSTTDTANTEAFF. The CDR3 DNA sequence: TGTGCCAGCAGCACAACGGACACTGCGAACACTGAAGCTTTCTTT.

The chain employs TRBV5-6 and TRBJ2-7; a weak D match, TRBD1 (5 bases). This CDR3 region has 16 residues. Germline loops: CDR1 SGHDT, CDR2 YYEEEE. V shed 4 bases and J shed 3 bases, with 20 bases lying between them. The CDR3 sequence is CASSPYVRGRNYEQYF. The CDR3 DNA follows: TGTGCCAGCAGCCCCTACGTAAGGGGCCGAAACTACGAGCAGTACTTC.